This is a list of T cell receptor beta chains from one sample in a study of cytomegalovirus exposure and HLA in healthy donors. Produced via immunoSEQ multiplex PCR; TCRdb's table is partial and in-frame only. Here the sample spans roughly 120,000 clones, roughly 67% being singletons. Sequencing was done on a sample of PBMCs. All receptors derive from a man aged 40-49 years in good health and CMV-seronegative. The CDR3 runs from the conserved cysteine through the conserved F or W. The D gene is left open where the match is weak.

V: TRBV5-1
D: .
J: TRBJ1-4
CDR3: CASSLERGREKLFF
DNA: TGCGCCAGCAGCTTGGAAAGGGGGAGAGAAAAACTGTTTTTT

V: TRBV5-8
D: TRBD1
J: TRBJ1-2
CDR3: CASSLVGQGTNYGYTF
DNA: TGTGCCAGCAGCCTTGTCGGACAGGGTACTAACTATGGCTACACCTTC

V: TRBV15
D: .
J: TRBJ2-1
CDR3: CATSQRYRSSYNEQFF
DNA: TGTGCCACCAGCCAGAGATATAGGAGCTCCTACAATGAGCAGTTCTTC

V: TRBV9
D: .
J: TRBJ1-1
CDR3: CASSATGPGPEAFF
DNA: TGTGCCAGCAGCGCGACAGGCCCTGGGCCTGAAGCTTTCTTT

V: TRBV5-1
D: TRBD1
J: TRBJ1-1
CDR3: CASKGAGNTEAFF
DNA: TGCGCCAGCAAGGGGGCGGGGAACACTGAAGCTTTCTTT

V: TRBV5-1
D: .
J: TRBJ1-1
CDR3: CASSLGASMNTEAFF
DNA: TGCGCCAGCAGCTTGGGGGCAAGCATGAACACTGAAGCTTTCTTT

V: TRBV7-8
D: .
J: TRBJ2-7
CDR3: CASSPQGFGYEQYF
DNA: TGTGCCAGCAGCCCGCAGGGGTTCGGCTACGAGCAGTACTTC

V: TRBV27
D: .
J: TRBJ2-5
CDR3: CASTRSGQWETQYF
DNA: TGTGCCAGCACCCGATCCGGACAGTGGGAGACCCAGTACTTC

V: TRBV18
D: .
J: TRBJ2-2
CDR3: CASSPTGTGELFF
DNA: TGTGCCAGCTCACCCACAGGGACCGGGGAGCTGTTTTTT

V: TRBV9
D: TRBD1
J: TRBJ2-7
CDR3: CASSVGMDRGPYEQYF
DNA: TGTGCCAGCAGCGTAGGCATGGACAGGGGGCCTTACGAGCAGTACTTC

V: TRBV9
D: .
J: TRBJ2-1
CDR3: CASSVAPGSCEQFF
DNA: TGTGCCAGCAGCGTAGCCCCGGGGAGCTGTGAGCAGTTCTTC

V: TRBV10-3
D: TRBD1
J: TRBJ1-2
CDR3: CAISEREWRQGSDGYTF
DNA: TGTGCCATCAGTGAGAGAGAGTGGAGACAGGGCTCCGATGGCTACACCTTC

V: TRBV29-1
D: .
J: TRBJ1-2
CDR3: CSVDTSRRGGYTF
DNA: TGCAGCGTTGACACAAGTCGGCGGGGTGGCTACACCTTC